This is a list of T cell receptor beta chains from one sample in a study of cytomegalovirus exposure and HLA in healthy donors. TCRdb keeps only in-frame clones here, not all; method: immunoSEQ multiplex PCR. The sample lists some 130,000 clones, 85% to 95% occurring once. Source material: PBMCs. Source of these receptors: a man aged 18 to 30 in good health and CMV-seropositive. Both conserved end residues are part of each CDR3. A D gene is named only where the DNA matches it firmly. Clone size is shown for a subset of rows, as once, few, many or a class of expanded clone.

CASSGRQALETQYF,TGTGCCAGCAGCGGCCGACAGGCCTTGGAGACCCAGTACTTC,NA,NA,TRBJ2-5,TRBV9
CATSPRPNGGDEQYF,TGTGCCACCAGCCCCAGACCTAATGGGGGGGACGAGCAGTACTTC,NA,TRBD2,TRBJ2-7,TRBV15
CASRRLAGGSYEQYF,TGCGCCAGCCGTAGACTAGCGGGAGGATCCTACGAGCAGTACTTC,NA,TRBD2,TRBJ2-7,TRBV5-1
CASSDSLARDTQYF,TGTGCCAGCAGTGACTCCCTAGCGCGAGATACGCAGTATTTT,NA,NA,TRBJ2-3,TRBV25-1
CASSSWGGSSYEQYF,TGTGCCAGCAGCTCCTGGGGGGGGAGCTCCTACGAGCAGTACTTC,NA,TRBD2,TRBJ2-7,TRBV7-2
CAWAQESSGNTIYF,TGTGCCTGGGCACAGGAAAGCTCTGGAAACACCATATATTTT,NA,NA,TRBJ1-3,TRBV30
CASKYIGQVGTEAFF,TGTGCCAGCAAGTATATAGGACAGGTCGGGACTGAAGCTTTCTTT,NA,TRBD1,TRBJ1-1,TRBV6-5
CASSLDWRLSTGELFF,TGTGCCAGCAGCTTGGATTGGAGATTGAGCACCGGGGAGCTGTTTTTT,NA,NA,TRBJ2-2,TRBV5-4
CASSDGRGWSYGYTF,TGTGCCAGCAGTGACGGCAGGGGCTGGAGCTATGGCTACACCTTC,NA,NA,TRBJ1-2,TRBV6-1
CASGTDTYGYTF,TGTGCCAGCGGGACAGATACCTATGGCTACACCTTC,NA,TRBD1,TRBJ1-2,TRBV7-9
CASSLAGVAYNEQFF,TGTGCCAGCAGCCTAGCGGGAGTCGCCTACAATGAGCAGTTCTTC,NA,TRBD2,TRBJ2-1,TRBV28
CASSYISVTQETQYF,TGCGCCAGCAGCTATATTAGCGTAACCCAAGAGACCCAGTACTTC,NA,NA,TRBJ2-5,TRBV5-1
CASSVLSGTGGKAFF,TGTGCCAGCAGTGTATTATCCGGGACAGGGGGGAAAGCTTTCTTT,NA,TRBD1,TRBJ1-1,TRBV6-6
CASSLAYRTDTQYF,TGTGCCAGCAGCTTAGCCTATCGCACAGATACGCAGTATTTT,NA,NA,TRBJ2-3,TRBV7-9
CASSQATRETQYF,TGCGCCAGCAGCCAAGCTACGAGAGAGACCCAGTACTTC,NA,NA,TRBJ2-5,TRBV4-1
CASSPTGTGRTQYF,TGTGCCAGCAGCCCGACCGGGACAGGGAGGACCCAGTACTTC,NA,TRBD1,TRBJ2-5,TRBV5-6
CASSFSDWTDTQYF,TGCGCCAGCAGCTTTTCGGACTGGACAGATACGCAGTATTTT,NA,NA,TRBJ2-3,TRBV5-1
CASSTPGQGGGREQFF,TGTGCCAGTAGTACCCCGGGACAGGGTGGGGGACGTGAGCAGTTCTTC,once,TRBD1,TRBJ2-1,TRBV19
CASSQVTGPNYGYTF,TGTGCCAGCAGCCAAGTAACAGGGCCAAACTATGGCTACACCTTC,NA,NA,TRBJ1-2,TRBV4-2
CASSDRDRELQETQYF,TGCGCCAGCAGCGACCGGGACAGGGAACTCCAAGAGACCCAGTACTTC,NA,TRBD1,TRBJ2-5,TRBV5-1
CASSSRPGPRRDSYNEQFF,TGTGCCAGCAGCTCTCGACCGGGCCCAAGGAGGGACTCATACAATGAGCAGTTCTTC,once,NA,TRBJ2-1,TRBV7-9
CASSPRSGRTNEQFF,TGTGCCAGCAGCCCGAGGAGCGGGAGGACCAATGAGCAGTTCTTC,NA,TRBD2,TRBJ2-1,TRBV2
CASKTGGSGGELFF,TGCGCCAGCAAGACAGGGGGCTCAGGCGGGGAGCTGTTTTTT,NA,TRBD1,TRBJ2-2,TRBV5-1
CASTPGGALYNEQFF,TGTGCCAGTACCCCGGGGGGGGCGCTTTACAATGAGCAGTTCTTC,NA,TRBD2,TRBJ2-1,TRBV19
CASSVSAGTDTQYF,TGTGCCAGCAGTGTGTCTGCAGGCACAGATACGCAGTATTTT,NA,NA,TRBJ2-3,TRBV6-1
CASRGGGYGYTF,TGTGCCAGCCGGGGAGGCGGCTATGGCTACACCTTC,NA,NA,TRBJ1-2,TRBV28
CSVFRQGARHLQETQYF,TGCAGCGTTTTCCGACAGGGGGCGCGTCACCTCCAAGAGACCCAGTACTTC,NA,TRBD1,TRBJ2-5,TRBV29-1
CASSQDKGVTMNTEAFF,TGCGCCAGCAGCCAAGATAAGGGGGTGACCATGAACACTGAAGCTTTCTTT,NA,NA,TRBJ1-1,TRBV4-1
CASNQGGSYTGELFF,TGTGCCAGCAACCAAGGGGGCAGTTACACCGGGGAGCTGTTTTTT,NA,TRBD1,TRBJ2-2,TRBV11-2
CASSYLAGKESPLHF,TGTGCCAGCAGTTACTTGGCAGGGAAGGAATCACCCCTCCACTTT,NA,NA,TRBJ1-6,TRBV6-5
CASSFLQLSGNTIYF,TGTGCCAGCAGTTTCTTACAGCTCTCTGGAAACACCATATATTTT,NA,NA,TRBJ1-3,TRBV28
CASSQDSLTQETQYF,TGCGCCAGCAGCCAAGATTCGCTAACCCAAGAGACCCAGTACTTC,NA,NA,TRBJ2-5,TRBV4-1
CASSIGTGFRSYGYTF,TGTGCCAGTAGTATAGGGACAGGTTTCAGGTCCTATGGCTACACCTTC,NA,TRBD1,TRBJ1-2,TRBV19
CASSGTGTVNYGYTF,TGTGCCAGCAGTGGAACCGGGACAGTTAACTATGGCTACACCTTC,NA,TRBD1,TRBJ1-2,TRBV6-1